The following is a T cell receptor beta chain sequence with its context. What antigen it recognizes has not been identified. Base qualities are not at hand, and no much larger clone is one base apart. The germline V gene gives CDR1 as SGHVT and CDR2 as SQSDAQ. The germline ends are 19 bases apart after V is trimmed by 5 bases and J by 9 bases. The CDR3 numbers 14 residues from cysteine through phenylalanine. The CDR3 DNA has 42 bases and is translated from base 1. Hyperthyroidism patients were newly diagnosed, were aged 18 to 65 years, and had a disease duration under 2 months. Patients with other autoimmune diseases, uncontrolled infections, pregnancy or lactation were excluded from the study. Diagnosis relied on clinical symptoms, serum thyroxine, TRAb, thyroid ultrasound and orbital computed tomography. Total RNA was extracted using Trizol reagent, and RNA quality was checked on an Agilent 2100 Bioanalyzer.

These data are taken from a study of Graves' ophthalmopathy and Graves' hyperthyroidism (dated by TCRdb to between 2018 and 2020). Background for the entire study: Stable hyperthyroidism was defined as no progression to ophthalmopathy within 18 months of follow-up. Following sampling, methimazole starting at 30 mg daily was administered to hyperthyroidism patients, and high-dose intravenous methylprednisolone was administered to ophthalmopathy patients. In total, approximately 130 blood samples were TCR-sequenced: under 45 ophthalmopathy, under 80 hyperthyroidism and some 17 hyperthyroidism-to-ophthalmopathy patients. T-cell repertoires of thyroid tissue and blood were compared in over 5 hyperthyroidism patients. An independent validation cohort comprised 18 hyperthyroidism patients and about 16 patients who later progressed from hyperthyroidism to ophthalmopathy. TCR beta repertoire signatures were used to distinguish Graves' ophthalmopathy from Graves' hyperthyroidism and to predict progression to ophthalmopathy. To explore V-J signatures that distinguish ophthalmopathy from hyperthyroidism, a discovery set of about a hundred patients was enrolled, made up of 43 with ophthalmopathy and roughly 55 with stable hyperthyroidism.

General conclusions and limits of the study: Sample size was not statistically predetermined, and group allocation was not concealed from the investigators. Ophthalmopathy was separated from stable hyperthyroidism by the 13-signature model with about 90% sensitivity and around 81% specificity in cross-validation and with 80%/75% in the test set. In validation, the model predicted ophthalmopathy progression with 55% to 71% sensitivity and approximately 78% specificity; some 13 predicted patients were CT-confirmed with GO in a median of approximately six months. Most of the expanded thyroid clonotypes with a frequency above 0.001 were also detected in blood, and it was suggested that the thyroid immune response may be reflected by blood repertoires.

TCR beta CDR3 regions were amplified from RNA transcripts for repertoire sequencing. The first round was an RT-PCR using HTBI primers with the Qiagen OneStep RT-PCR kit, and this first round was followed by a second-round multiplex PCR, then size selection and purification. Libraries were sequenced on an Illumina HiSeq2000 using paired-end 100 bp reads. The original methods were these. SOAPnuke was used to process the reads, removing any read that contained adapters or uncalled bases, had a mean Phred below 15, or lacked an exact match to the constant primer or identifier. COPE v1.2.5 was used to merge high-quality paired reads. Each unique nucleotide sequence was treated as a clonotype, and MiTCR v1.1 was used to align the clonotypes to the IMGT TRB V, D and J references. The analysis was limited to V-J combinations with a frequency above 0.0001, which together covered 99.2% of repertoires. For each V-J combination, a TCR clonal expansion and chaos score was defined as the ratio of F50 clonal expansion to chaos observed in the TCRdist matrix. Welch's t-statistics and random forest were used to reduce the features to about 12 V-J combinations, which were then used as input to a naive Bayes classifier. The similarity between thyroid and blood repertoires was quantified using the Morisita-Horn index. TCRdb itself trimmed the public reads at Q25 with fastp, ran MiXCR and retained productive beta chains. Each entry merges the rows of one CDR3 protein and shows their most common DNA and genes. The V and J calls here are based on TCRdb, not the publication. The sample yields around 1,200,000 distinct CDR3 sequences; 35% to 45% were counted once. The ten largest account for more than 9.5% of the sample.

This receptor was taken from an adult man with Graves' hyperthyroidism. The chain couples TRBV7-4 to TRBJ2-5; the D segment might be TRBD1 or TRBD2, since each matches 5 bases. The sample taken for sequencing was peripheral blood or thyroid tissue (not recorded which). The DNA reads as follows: TGTGCCAGCAGCCCCGGGTGGGGGAATCAGCCCCAGTACTTC. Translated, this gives CASSPGWGNQPQYF.